Here is one T cell receptor (beta chain) with its context. This sample stems from a study of cytomegalovirus exposure and HLA in healthy donors. Use of 60 Vbeta and 13 Jbeta primers characterized the PCR. Produced via immunoSEQ multiplex PCR; TCRdb's table is partial and in-frame only. Counted here are around 150,000 clones, approximately 80% occurring once; the ten biggest clones make up 1.2% to 1.5%. V was clipped by 0 bases and J by 0 bases, with 13 bases between them. CDR3 length: 17 residues. Germline V gene sequence: CDR1 SGDLS, CDR2 YYNGEE. The chain combines TRBV9 with TRBJ1-3; no clear D gene. Material for sequencing was PBMCs. The receptor comes from a woman in her thirties or forties in good health and CMV-seronegative. The DNA of the CDR3 is TGTGCCAGCAGCGTAGCTCCAACCCGGAGCTCTGGAAACACCATATATTTT. Amino acid sequence: CASSVAPTRSSGNTIYF. Combining the CDR3 with reference TRBV9 and TRBJ1-3 gives the whole variable domain DSGVTQTPKHLITATGQRVTLRCSPRSGDLSVYWYQQSLDQGLQFLIQYYNGEERAKGNILERFSAQQFPDLHSELNLSSLELGDSALYFCASSVAPTRSSGNTIYFGEGSWLTVV.